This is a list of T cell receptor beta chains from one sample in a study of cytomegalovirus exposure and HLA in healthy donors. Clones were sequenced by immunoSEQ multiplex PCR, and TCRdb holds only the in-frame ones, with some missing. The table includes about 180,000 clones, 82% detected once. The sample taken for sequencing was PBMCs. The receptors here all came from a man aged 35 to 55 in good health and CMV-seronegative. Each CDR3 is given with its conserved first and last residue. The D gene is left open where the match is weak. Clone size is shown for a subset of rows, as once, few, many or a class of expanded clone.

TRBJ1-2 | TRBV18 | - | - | TGTGCCAGCTCACCAAGTGGGCAGGGTGAGGGCTACACCTTC | CASSPSGQGEGYTF
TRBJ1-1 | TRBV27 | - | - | TGTGCCAGCAGTTTAGAGGATGCCGGTACTGAAGCTTTCTTT | CASSLEDAGTEAFF
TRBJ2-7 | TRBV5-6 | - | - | TGTGCCAGCAGCTTTCTGAGGAGCTCCTACGAGCAGTACTTC | CASSFLRSSYEQYF
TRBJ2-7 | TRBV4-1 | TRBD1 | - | TGCGCCAGCAGCCAAGATCAGGGGACAGGGGGCTACGAGCAGTACTTC | CASSQDQGTGGYEQYF
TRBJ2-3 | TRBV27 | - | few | TGTGCCAGCAGTTTTGGGGCAGGGTCTGATACGCAGTATTTT | CASSFGAGSDTQYF
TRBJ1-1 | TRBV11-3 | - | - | TGTGCCAGCGCCCACAGGGCTTTTGCCACTGAAGCTTTCTTT | CASAHRAFATEAFF
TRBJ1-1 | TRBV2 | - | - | TGTGCCAGCAGTGAAGGGAGGAACACTGAAGCTTTCTTT | CASSEGRNTEAFF
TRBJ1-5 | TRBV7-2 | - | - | TGTGCCAGCAGCTTAGTATCAGGGCTTGAAAATCAGCCCCAGCATTTT | CASSLVSGLENQPQHF
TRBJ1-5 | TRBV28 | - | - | TGTGCCAGCAGCCACAGGCAGCCCCAGCATTTT | CASSHRQPQHF
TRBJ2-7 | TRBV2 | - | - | TGTGCCAGCACGGGACCGAATGGAGGGGAGCAGTACTTC | CASTGPNGGEQYF
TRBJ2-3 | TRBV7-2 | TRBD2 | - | TGTGCCAGCAGCTTATGGGCTAGCGGGAGTGCTAGCACAGATACGCAGTATTTT | CASSLWASGSASTDTQYF
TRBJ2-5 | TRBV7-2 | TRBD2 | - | TGTGCCAGCAGCTTAGAAGGGCGGCTAGCGGGGACGGAGACCCAGTACTTC | CASSLEGRLAGTETQYF
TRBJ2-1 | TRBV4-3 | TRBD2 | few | TGCGCCAGCAGCACCGGGACTAGCGCATACAATGAGCAGTTCTTC | CASSTGTSAYNEQFF
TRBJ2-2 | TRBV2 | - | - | TGTGCCAGCAACCTCAGGAAAACGAACACCGGGGAGCTGTTTTTT | CASNLRKTNTGELFF
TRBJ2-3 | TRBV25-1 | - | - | TGTGCCAGAAAGGAGTCCGTCCATCCAGATACGCAGTATTTT | CARKESVHPDTQYF
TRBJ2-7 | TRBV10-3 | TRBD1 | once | TGTGCCATCAGTCCGGGGACAGGAGGGGTCTCCGAGCAGTACTTC | CAISPGTGGVSEQYF